This TCR beta chain came from a study of CD8 T cells in Susac syndrome. Between the trimmed V and J ends, which lost 4 bases and 1 base, there was a span of 7 bases. The germline V gene encodes CDR1 LGHDT and CDR2 YNNKEL (reference sequence). This CDR3 comprises 13 residues. Random hexamers primed reverse transcription of roughly 0.5 to 1 ug RNA. An immunoSEQ multiplex PCR amplified TCR beta CDR3 over 54 Vbeta and 13 Jbeta. A single record per CDR3 protein comes from TCRdb applying MiXCR to the immunoSEQ multiplex PCR reads. This table has roughly 200,000 distinct CDR3 sequences, approximately 94% appearing once. Peripheral blood CD8+ and CD4+ T cells were profiled by TCR beta sequencing. Healthy donors acted as controls, with matching for age and sex. TEMRA cells were FACS-enriched, while CD8+ and CD4+ T cells were negatively isolated.

Material for sequencing was CD4+ T cells from PBMCs. This TCR came from a human donor in good health. This rearrangement joins TRBV3-1 to TRBJ2-5; no clear D gene. CDR3 coding DNA: TGTGCCAGCAGCCTAGCACGCCAAGAGACCCAGTACTTC. It specifies CASSLARQETQYF.